The sample holds many counts of the clone carrying this T cell receptor (beta chain). V was cut by 4 bases and J by 0 bases, with 10 bases left in between. The CDR3 is 15 amino acids. Germline assignment: CDR1 SGHTA and CDR2 FQGTGA. From the 5' RACE reads, TCRdb called clonotypes with MiXCR, one entry per CDR3 protein. The sample yields about 61,000 distinct CDR3 sequences, roughly 5.9% seen once. This entry belongs to a study of spatial heterogeneity in lung cancer. The sample's time point: sample taken at primary tumor resection. Sequenced here: PBMCs, sampled at surgery. This chain connects TRBV7-3 to TRBJ2-1; D is ambiguous. The TCR comes from a female donor with early-stage non-small cell lung cancer. In DNA form, the CDR3 reads TGTGCCAGCAGCTCTAGGGCGAGCTCCTACAATGAGCAGTTCTTC. Protein sequence: CASSSRASSYNEQFF.